This T cell receptor beta chain was sequenced for a study of blood T cell repertoires in COVID-19. At the level of the study: The United States, Italy and Spain were the sources of the acute and convalescent COVID-19 samples.

Generated by immunoSEQ multiplex PCR, the TCRdb table keeps only in-frame clones and is missing some. Among around 28,000 clones listed, more than 70% were seen once. The germline V gene has CDR1 LNHDA and CDR2 SQIVND (reference sequence). V lost 5 bases and J lost 3; bases outside the gene matches: 7. The CDR3 has 15 residues. This TCR was recovered from a human donor in a cohort sampled during active COVID-19. Sequenced: peripheral blood. The chain links TRBV19 to TRBJ1-5; 7 bases match TRBD1. CDR3 amino acids: CASSARDRLNQPQHF. CDR3 DNA sequence: TGTGCCAGTAGTGCCCGGGACAGACTCAATCAGCCCCAGCATTTT.